This T cell receptor (beta chain) is drawn from a study of CXCR3-negative and CXCR3-positive naive CD8 T cells. General study results and limits: Researchers report that CXCR3-positive naive cells carry more hydrophobic TRB CDR3s than CXCR3-negative naive cells. CXCR3 expression dropped partially after cryopreservation, and most assays relied on fresh PBMCs.

Libraries of TRB cDNA were made by 5' RACE and carried UMIs. Reprocessing the 5' RACE reads, TCRdb reports a single entry for every CDR3 protein and omits DNA. The specimen's table records tens of thousands of distinct CDR3 sequences. Triplicates of under 350,000 cells were sorted from each CD8+ T cell subset. Those CD8+ T cells considered naive were CD45RO-CCR7+CD27+CD95-. The CDR3 runs 14 residues. Details on this clonotype: Its target is unknown.

The receptor comes from a human donor in good health. Some clones in this sample may be carry-over from other donors' samples. The V and J genes are TRBV12-3 or TRBV12-4 and TRBJ1-4; TCRdb calls TRBD1, which cannot be checked without DNA. Sequencing input: naive CXCR3+ CD8+ T cells from blood. Subset specified: CD45RO-CCR7+CD27+CD95- naive CD8+ T cells expressing CXCR3 (TNR3+). This CDR3 reads CASSLPGINEKLFF.